In this sample, the clone carrying this T cell receptor beta chain turned up a few times. Its specificity is unknown. These data are taken from a study of T cell repertoires in cytomegalovirus infection. The overall study: The study used recently identified HLA-C-restricted and well-studied HLA-B-restricted CMV epitopes. Both a matching HLA type and CMV infection were indicated by public TCR beta signatures.

TCRdb re-called the reads with MiXCR, one entry per CDR3 protein. The sample lists about half a million distinct CDR3 sequences; roughly 34% were seen once. General study points: HLA-C-restricted TCR beta clonotypes specific for CMV led the ex vivo response. People with CMV and the relevant HLA were identified by cumulative public TCR beta family frequency.

The sample consisted of cultured PBMCs, taken from culture after CMV antigen stimulation. The sequence was collected from a human donor in good health (CMV status not recorded). Some clones in this sample may be carry-over from other donors' samples.

The CDR3 coding sequence is TGTGCCAGCAGGTGGCGGGAGTACGCCTACGAGCAGTACTTC. This codes for CASRWREYAYEQYF. The V gene is TRBV7-2, the J gene TRBJ2-7; 7 positions match TRBD2. Germline-derived CDR1 and CDR2 are SGHTA and FQGNSA. The CDR3 length is 14 residues. V lost 6 bases, J lost 2 bases, and 7 bases stayed unmatched.